Shown below are 25 T cell receptor beta chains from a single sample sequenced in a study of cytomegalovirus exposure and HLA in healthy donors. The study ran its PCR with 60 Vbeta and 13 Jbeta primers. TCRdb's table, derived via immunoSEQ multiplex PCR, lists solely in-frame clones and lacks some. The sample contains 150,000 to 250,000 clones, roughly 78% of which appear only once. The sequenced material came from PBMCs. These receptor sequences come from a girl between 5 and 17 years old in good health and CMV-seropositive.

J is TRBJ1-2 and V is TRBV6-1; 7 nucleotides agree with TRBD1. The V segment lost 3 bases and the J segment 3 bases; nucleotides outside the gene matches: 7. The CDR3 consists of 15 residues. Germline-derived CDR1 and CDR2 are MNHNS and SASEGT. This CDR3 is CASSEGKTGYYGYTF. The CDR3, as DNA: TGTGCCAGCAGTGAGGGGAAGACAGGGTACTATGGCTACACCTTC.

This chain uses TRBV2 with TRBJ1-5, with TRBD1 as a possible D gene (5 bases). The length of the CDR3 is 14 residues. Germline values: CDR1 SNHLY, CDR2 FYNNEI. Trimming shortened V by 2 bases and J by 2 bases, and 7 bases separated the two germline ends. The CDR3 loop is CASSELGRNQPQHF. Written as DNA, the CDR3 is TGTGCCAGCAGTGAACTGGGGCGCAATCAGCCCCAGCATTTT.

This chain uses TRBV9 with TRBJ2-2; D uncertain. The CDR3 is made up of 16 amino acids. Trimming pared 5 bases from V and 0 bases from J, leaving 14 bases between. Germline V gene lookup returns CDR1 SGDLS and CDR2 YYNGEE. The CDR3 DNA follows: TGTGCCAGCAGGAGCCCCAAGTCCGCGAACACCGGGGAGCTGTTTTTT. This codes for CASRSPKSANTGELFF. Supplemented by reference TRBV9 and TRBJ2-2, the full variable domain reads DSGVTQTPKHLITATGQRVTLRCSPRSGDLSVYWYQQSLDQGLQFLIQYYNGEERAKGNILERFSAQQFPDLHSELNLSSLELGDSALYFCASRSPKSANTGELFFGEGSRLTVL.

J is TRBJ2-3 and V is TRBV13, with 8 bases identical to TRBD1. After removal of 5 bases from V and 3 bases from J, the junction contained 7 bases not matched to a gene. The CDR3 contains 15 residues. CDR1 is PRHDT, CDR2 FYEKMQ, per germline (reference sequence). CDR3 sequence: CASSPRQGRTDTQYF. The CDR3 region has the DNA TGTGCCAGCAGCCCGCGACAGGGGAGGACAGATACGCAGTATTTT.

V and J are TRBV11-2 and TRBJ2-7, with TRBD2 as a possible D gene (5 bases). CDR3 length equals 14 residues. The V and J ends lost 4 bases and 3 bases respectively, with 13 bases between them. Germline CDR1 is SGHAT and CDR2 is FQNNGV. The CDR3 DNA follows: TGTGCCAGCAGCTCCTTGAGGGCGGGCTACGAGCAGTACTTC. Protein: CASSSLRAGYEQYF. Using reference TRBV11-2 and TRBJ2-7 for the parts outside the CDR3, the full variable domain is EAGVAQSPRYKIIEKRQSVAFWCNPISGHATLYWYQQILGQGPKLLIQFQNNGVVDDSQLPKDRFSAERLKGVDSTLKIQPAKLEDSAVYLCASSSLRAGYEQYFGPGTRLTVT.

V gene TRBV4-3 combines with J gene TRBJ2-3, with 12 positions matching TRBD2. The CDR3 is 17 residues long. CDR1 is LGHNA and CDR2 is YSLEER in the germline V gene. Germline trimming cut 0 bases from V and 7 bases from J; bases unmatched to any gene: 8. In DNA form, the CDR3 reads TGCGCCAGCAGCCAAGATAGTTCTAGCGGGGGGGCGAATACGCAGTATTTT. Residues: CASSQDSSSGGANTQYF.

The chain carries TRBV10-3 and TRBJ1-5, with 12 bases that match TRBD1. CDR1 ENHRY and CDR2 SYGVKD come from the germline V gene. The CDR3 extends over 15 amino acids. V dropped 10 bases and J dropped 6; count of bases not matched to a gene: 10. CDR3 residues: CATNPGQGAGQPQHF. The CDR3 DNA follows: TGTGCCACCAACCCGGGACAGGGGGCCGGTCAGCCCCAGCATTTT.

This clone was observed a few times. This chain uses TRBV2 with TRBJ2-1, with a possible D match to TRBD2 (5 bases). The CDR3 sequence is 12 residues long. Germline CDR1 is SNHLY and CDR2 is FYNNEI. The V end was cut by 2 bases, the J end by 10 bases, with 9 bases between. This CDR3 is CASSENRGEQFF. The CDR3 DNA sequence: TGTGCCAGCAGTGAAAACCGGGGAGAGCAGTTCTTC.

This clone has just a few counts. The genes are TRBV25-1 and TRBJ2-2; 7 bases agree with TRBD2. Germline V gene sequence: CDR1 MGHDK, CDR2 SYGVNS. After removal of 3 bases from V and 8 bases from J, the junction contained 6 bases not matched to a gene. CDR3 length equals 14 residues. CDR3 region: CASSEGGAGGELFF. For the CDR3, the DNA is TGTGCCAGCAGTGAGGGAGGGGCCGGAGGGGAGCTGTTTTTT. Supplemented by reference TRBV25-1 and TRBJ2-2, the full variable domain reads EADIYQTPRYLVIGTGKKITLECSQTMGHDKMYWYQQDPGMELHLIHYSYGVNSTEKGDLSSESTVSRIRTEHFPLTLESARPSHTSQYLCASSEGGAGGELFFGEGSRLTVL.

The CDR3 nucleotides read TGTGCCAGCAGCCCGGACAGGGTCGATTCACCCCTCCACTTT. It yields the protein CASSPDRVDSPLHF. V and J are TRBV5-6 and TRBJ1-6; 8 bases align to TRBD1. The CDR3 is 14 residues long. With V trimmed by 4 bases and J by 8 bases, 5 bases remained unmatched. The germline V gene encodes CDR1 SGHDT and CDR2 YYEEEE.

This clone has only one observation. The J gene is TRBJ2-5, the V gene TRBV29-1; the match to TRBD2 covers 9 bases. CDR1 and CDR2 from the germline V gene are SQVTM and ANQGSEA. The CDR3 length is 12 residues. The V and J ends lost 4 bases and 4 bases, in that order; junction bases with no gene match: 1. The CDR3 nucleotides are TGCAGCGTTGGCGGGGGGGCAGAGACCCAGTACTTC. Its translation is CSVGGGAETQYF.

This chain joins TRBV5-1 and TRBJ2-2; a possible D gene is TRBD1 (6 bases). CDR1 is SGHRS, CDR2 YFSETQ, per germline. Deletions cut 0 bases from V and 1 base from J, with 7 bases between. This CDR3 is 15 amino acids long. The CDR3 spells CASSLGGLNTGELFF. The CDR3 nucleotides are TGCGCCAGCAGCTTGGGGGGGCTGAACACCGGGGAGCTGTTTTTT.

The table lists this clone with a few counts. The chain recombines TRBV7-8 with TRBJ2-7; TRBD1 aligns across 9 bases. This CDR3 has 13 residues. Unmatched junction bases numbered 4, after V lost 5 bases and J lost 5 bases. Germline V gives CDR1 SGHVS, CDR2 FQNEAQ. The CDR3 bases are TGTGCCAGCAGCAGGACAGGGGATAACGAGCAGTACTTC. This codes for CASSRTGDNEQYF.

The gene calls are TRBV7-8 and TRBJ2-7, with 7 bases lining up with TRBD1. After removal of 3 bases from V and 4 bases from J, the junction contained 3 bases not matched to a gene. There are 13 residues in the CDR3. CDR1 and CDR2 (germline): SGHVS, FQNEAQ. CDR3 DNA sequence: TGTGCCAGCAGCTTTCGGACAGGTTACGAGCAGTACTTC. Translation: CASSFRTGYEQYF.

This rearrangement joins TRBV19 to TRBJ2-3, with 7 bases lining up with TRBD2. Germline CDR1 and CDR2: LNHDA and SQIVND (reference sequence). CDR3 length: 13 residues. With V trimmed by 6 bases and J by 1 base, 1 base remained unmatched. The CDR3: CASRGGGTDTQYF. CDR3 in DNA: TGTGCCAGTAGGGGAGGGGGCACAGATACGCAGTATTTT.

V is TRBV7-2 and J is TRBJ1-2; TRBD1 matches at 8 bases. V lost 2 bases to trimming and J lost 1 base; unmatched junction nucleotides: 6. The CDR3 is made up of 16 amino acids. Germline CDR1 SGHTA, CDR2 FQGNSA. The CDR3, as DNA: TGTGCCAGCAGCTTACTTGGACAGGGCTTTAACTATGGCTACACCTTC. It yields the protein CASSLLGQGFNYGYTF.

This clone was detected a few times. The V and J genes are TRBV5-4 and TRBJ1-6, with no clear D. Germline V gene sequence: CDR1 SGHNT, CDR2 YYREEE (reference sequence). With 2 bases removed from V and 2 bases from J, the gap between germline ends came to 5 bases. CDR3 size: 14 residues. This CDR3 is CASSFFPYNSPLHF. The CDR3, as DNA: TGTGCCAGCAGCTTCTTTCCCTATAATTCACCCCTCCACTTT.

The rearrangement joins TRBV14 to TRBJ1-1; a weak D match, TRBD1 (6 bases). Deletions cut 6 bases from V and 4 bases from J, with 15 bases between. The CDR3 spans 14 residues. Germline V gives CDR1 SGHDN, CDR2 FVKESK. Here the CDR3 reads CASRETGSPTEAFF. The CDR3 region has the DNA TGTGCCAGCAGGGAAACAGGGTCTCCCACTGAAGCTTTCTTT.

The V and J genes are TRBV4-2 and TRBJ2-7; TRBD1 agrees at 11 bases. CDR3 length equals 15 residues. The germline V gene has CDR1 LGHNA and CDR2 YNFKEQ. V dropped 2 bases and J dropped 4; count of bases not matched to a gene: 4. The DNA for the CDR3 is TGTGCCAGCAGCCAACCGGGACAGGGGGTTTACGAGCAGTACTTC. Translating it yields CASSQPGQGVYEQYF.

The DNA for the CDR3 is TGCGCCAGTGGACAGCCCAATCAGCCCCAGCATTTT. Translated: CASGQPNQPQHF. The V gene is TRBV10-2, the J gene TRBJ1-5; maybe TRBD1 (6 bases). The CDR3 runs to 12 residues. CDR1 and CDR2 from the germline V gene are WSHSY and SAAADI. Trimming took off 9 bases at V and 3 bases at J, with 9 bases between the two ends.

The chain couples TRBV15 to TRBJ2-7, with 10 bases lining up with TRBD1. V shed 5 bases and J 6 bases; nucleotides not matched to a gene: 10. The CDR3 is 15 residues long. CDR1 and CDR2 (germline): LNHNV, YYDKDF (reference sequence). The CDR3 spells CATSGRQGASGEQYF. Here the CDR3 DNA reads TGTGCCACCAGCGGAAGACAGGGGGCTTCGGGCGAGCAGTACTTC. The full variable domain, with the rest looked up from reference TRBV15 and TRBJ2-7, is DAMVIQNPRYQVTQFGKPVTLSCSQTLNHNVMYWYQQKSSQAPKLLFHYYDKDFNNEADTPDNFQSRRPNTSFCFLDIRSPGLGDTAMYLCATSGRQGASGEQYFGPGTRLTVT.

This clone was counted once. This chain uses TRBV12-2 with TRBJ2-5; TRBD2, the table's D call, was not compared with the DNA. TRBV12-2 represents a pseudogene. The CDR3 totals 18 residues. CDR3 DNA sequence: TGTGCAAGTCGCTGTAGTCCCGGGACTAGCGGGGCGCCGGAGACCCAGTACTTC. It translates to CASRCSPGTSGAPETQYF.

In its sample, this clone was seen a few times. The chain is built from TRBV4-1 and TRBJ2-1; possibly TRBD1 for D (5 bases). V was clipped by 1 base and J by 4 bases, with 8 bases between them. CDR3 length: 14 residues. The germline CDR1 and CDR2 sequences are MGHRA and YSYEKL. The CDR3 protein is CASSQGTLYNEQFF. CDR3 nucleotide sequence: TGCGCCAGCAGCCAAGGGACACTATACAATGAGCAGTTCTTC.

This clone has only a few counts. V is TRBV5-1 and J is TRBJ2-3; 9 bases align to TRBD1. With V trimmed by 4 bases and J by 3 bases, 6 bases remained unmatched. There are 15 residues in the CDR3. Germline V gene data show CDR1 as SGHRS and CDR2 as YFSETQ. DNA for the CDR3: TGCGCCAGCAGCGATAGGGACAGGGAGACAGATACGCAGTATTTT. It codes for CASSDRDRETDTQYF.

The chain carries TRBV6-5 and TRBJ1-2, with TRBD1 as a possible D gene (6 bases). V gave up 6 bases and J gave up 4 bases, with 6 bases separating them. The CDR3 is 11 amino acids. Germline V gene sequence: CDR1 MNHEY, CDR2 SVGAGI. CDR3 nucleotide sequence: TGTGCCAGCAGACAGGGCTATGGCTACACCTTC. It encodes CASRQGYGYTF.